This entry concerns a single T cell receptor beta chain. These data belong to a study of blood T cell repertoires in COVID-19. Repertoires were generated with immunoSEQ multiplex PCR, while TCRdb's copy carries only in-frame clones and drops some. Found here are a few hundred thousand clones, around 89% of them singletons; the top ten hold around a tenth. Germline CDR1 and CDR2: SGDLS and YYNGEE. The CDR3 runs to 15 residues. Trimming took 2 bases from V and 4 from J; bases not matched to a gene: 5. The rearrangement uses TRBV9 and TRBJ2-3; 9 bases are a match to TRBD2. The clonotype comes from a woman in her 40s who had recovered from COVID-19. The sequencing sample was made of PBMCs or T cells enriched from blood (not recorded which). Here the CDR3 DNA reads TGTGCCAGCAGCGTGGGCGGGAGGGAGTCAGATACGCAGTATTTT. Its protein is CASSVGGRESDTQYF. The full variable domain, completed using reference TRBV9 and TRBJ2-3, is DSGVTQTPKHLITATGQRVTLRCSPRSGDLSVYWYQQSLDQGLQFLIQYYNGEERAKGNILERFSAQQFPDLHSELNLSSLELGDSALYFCASSVGGRESDTQYFGPGTRLTVL.